This T cell receptor beta chain was obtained from a study of blood T cell repertoires in COVID-19. Germline V gives CDR1 SGHDT, CDR2 YYEEEE. V shed 4 bases and J 9 bases; nucleotides not matched to a gene: 13. This CDR3 has 15 amino acids. The repertoire was sequenced with immunoSEQ multiplex PCR; TCRdb's copy has only in-frame clones and lacks some. The sample includes a few hundred thousand clones, approximately 86% of them seen just once. V and J are TRBV5-6 and TRBJ1-5; TRBD1 matches 7 bases. The specimen was peripheral blood. The sequence was collected from a woman between 65 and 79 years old with active or convalescent COVID-19. The CDR3 sequence is CASSQARQGSLPQHF. The CDR3, as DNA: TGTGCCAGCAGCCAGGCTCGACAGGGATCACTGCCCCAGCATTTT.